This TCR beta chain was sequenced in a study of cytomegalovirus exposure and HLA in healthy donors. This clone was picked up a small number of times. The germline gives CDR1 MGHRA, CDR2 YSYEKL. V was clipped by 3 bases and J by 0 bases, with 8 bases between them. This CDR3 spans 15 amino acids. With 60 Vbeta and 13 Jbeta primers, the PCR was carried out. Clones were sequenced by immunoSEQ multiplex PCR, and TCRdb holds only the in-frame ones, with some missing. The sample has over 150,000 clones, about 75% seen once. The genes are TRBV4-1 and TRBJ1-4; the D gene is possibly TRBD1 (6 bases). The sample consisted of PBMCs. The receptor comes from a male donor in good health and CMV-seropositive. CDR3 DNA: TGCGCCAGCAGCCATAGGGACACAACTAATGAAAAACTGTTTTTT. Its translation: CASSHRDTTNEKLFF.